These T cell receptor beta chains were read from a single sample in a study of early stage breast cancer tumors. TCRdb's table, derived via immunoSEQ multiplex PCR, lists solely in-frame clones and lacks some. The sample comprises around 4,800 clones, 65% to 75% of which are singletons, and approximately 26% rests with the top ten. Sequencing used normal breast tissue next to the tumor. These receptors all stem from a person between 55 and 69 years old with breast cancer. The CDR3 runs from the conserved cysteine through the conserved F or W. Not all rows give a size; the values are once, few, many and, for expanded clones, a class.

v_gene	abundance	j_gene	CDR3aa
TRBV14	NA	TRBJ2-7	CASSQGLGEGLEQYF
TRBV10-1	NA	TRBJ2-5	CASSDQPGETQYF
TRBV4-2	NA	TRBJ2-5	CASSRAWGAQETQYF
TRBV5-1	few	TRBJ1-4	CASSLAGGGEKLFF
TRBV6-1	NA	TRBJ2-2	CASSEGLVTGELFF
TRBV11-3	few	TRBJ2-7	CASSQDVAVYEQYF
TRBV2	NA	TRBJ1-3	CASRDRADTIYF
TRBV4-2	few	TRBJ2-6	CASSRVRKGSKSGQRPDF
TRBV5-5	NA	TRBJ2-7	CASSVPGRTSYEQYF
TRBV27	NA	TRBJ2-7	CASSTEGPRDEQYF
TRBV7-6	few	TRBJ1-2	CASSLAPGGDGYTF
TRBV7-9	few	TRBJ1-2	CASSLIGPLYGYTF
TRBV6-4	NA	TRBJ1-2	CASSPAVQRGNNYGYTF
TRBV11-3	NA	TRBJ2-5	CASSSRGLGKTQYF
TRBV6-1	NA	TRBJ2-3	CASNPRGSIADTQYF
TRBV5-1	NA	TRBJ2-7	CASSSTDRDEQYF
TRBV7-5	NA	TRBJ1-1	CARRSNGGITEAFF
TRBV29-1	NA	TRBJ1-2	CSVGTSNYGYTF
TRBV18	NA	TRBJ2-1	CASSPPGQGTYNEQFF
TRBV6-1	NA	TRBJ2-1	CASSELTSGLLFF
TRBV7-9	NA	TRBJ2-3	CASSYESGTLTDTQYF
TRBV27	NA	TRBJ2-5	CASSLEGGGTQYF
TRBV15	NA	TRBJ2-1	CATSRAGYNEQFF
TRBV19	NA	TRBJ2-7	CASSITGTGVYEQYF
TRBV9	NA	TRBJ2-5	CASSRLPGGAIETQYF